This TCR beta chain was recovered during a study of human T cells and chemical hapten exposure (dated by TCRdb to the early 2020s). Background on the whole study: For sensitization, 2% DPC in acetone was applied to an approximately 2 cm by approximately 2 cm area of upper inner arm skin. Throughout the approximately 22-week study period, patients were also given weekly therapeutic DPC doses on the scalp. Patch testing on the upper back used Finn chambers containing 0.01% DPC, with scoring done after 6 days according to International Contact Dermatitis Research Group standards. The mostly female patient cohort included alopecia areata with under or over 50% scalp involvement, alopecia totalis and alopecia universalis. Libraries were combined into a pool for sequencing, and differences in TCR yield between samples came mainly from small differences in library volumes within the pool. This study followed changes in the peripheral blood TCR repertoire in vivo during primary and secondary sensitization of alopecia patients to the hapten diphenylcyclopropenone (DPC). Patient blood was sampled pre-sensitization (week 0) and at 2, 6 and about 24 weeks after DPC sensitization. For TCR sequencing, blood came from twenty-nine alopecia patients at anywhere from one to four time points (pre-sensitization, 2, 6 and 24 weeks). Here is what the overall study found, with its caveats: DPC sensitization did not change how many TCRs were above 1 in 1000 frequency, and no evidence was found of alterations in global repertoire structure. Repeated subsampling changed both the strength of the expansion versus patch-test correlation and the threshold at which that correlation became significant. Compared with pre-sensitization or healthy control sets, expanded TCRs formed significantly more large CDR3 similarity clusters, which is consistent with antigen-driven responses. Because all patients had alopecia, a presumed autoimmune disease, the immune response of the patients might differ from that of healthy individuals. The number of PT1 expanded TCRs positively correlated with patch test score, significant at thresholds 8, 16 and 32 but not 4.

This specimen's time point label, interpreted: patch test 1, 2 weeks after DPC sensitization. The label giving this sample's treatment or condition can be read as: therapeutic diphenylcyclopropenone sensitization with weekly scalp DPC. Blood at each patch-test visit was drawn before the patch test was applied. To be eligible, patients had to be aged 18 to 70, diagnosed with alopecia and judged suitable for DPC therapy, while pregnant patients were excluded. Total RNA was isolated from unfractionated whole blood collected in Tempus Blood RNA tubes. This clonotype was recorded at least ten times. Its specific antigen is unknown. There are no base qualities to consult, and no much larger clone falls within one base. Based on the germline V gene (reference sequence), the CDR1 and CDR2 sequences are DFQATT and SNEGSKA. From the cysteine up to the phenylalanine, the CDR3 has a length of 13 residues. Only CDR3 DNA is held: 39 bases, read in frame from base 1. The germline ends are 10 bases apart after V is trimmed by 0 bases and J by 4 bases.

Library preparation was by RACE. The listed sequencing device is NextSeq 500. During library preparation, unique molecular identifiers were attached to individual cDNA molecules so that TCRs could be counted in a quantitative, reproducible way. For every blood RNA sample, sequencing covered both the TCR alpha and TCR beta chains. Per the source publication's procedure: A median of around 96,000 TCRs per sample was observed, with a range of 23,224 to 690,600. The Decombinator software suite was used to annotate the V, J and CDR3 of the TCR reads. Every sample was subsampled to the same number of TCRs (28,000) for the PS versus PT1 abundance plots. TCRs were defined as expanded if absent before sensitization and observed at least eight times at the 2-week time point. The public reads were reprocessed in TCRdb via fastp at Q25 and MiXCR, keeping in-frame beta chains. Rows merge per CDR3 protein into single entries with the most common DNA and genes. The V and J calls reflect TCRdb's pipeline rather than the authors' work. The sample data list some 79,000 distinct CDR3 sequences, and roughly 7.2% of these were observed just once. 1.5% to 1.9% of the sample belongs to the ten largest clones.

The chain was built from TRBV20-1 and TRBJ2-7, with the D gene uncertain. Sequenced material: whole blood, taken in connection with sensitization to the hapten diphenylcyclopropenone (DPC). This TCR was sampled from a woman between 25 and 40 years old with alopecia areata. Some clones in this sample may be carry-over from other donors' samples. DNA sequence: TGCAGTGCTAGAGATCCCGGCGAATACGAGCAGTACTTC. The encoded protein is CSARDPGEYEQYF.